Presented here are 26 T cell receptor beta chains from one specimen sequenced in a study of T cells in Graves' hyperthyroidism and ophthalmopathy. Template material for amplifying TCR beta CDR3 regions consisted of RNA transcripts. First-round RT-PCR of the TCR CDR3 relied on the HTBI primer set. TCRdb fed the multiplex PCR reads into MiXCR, producing one record per CDR3 protein. Of a few hundred thousand distinct CDR3 sequences listed, around 16% are singletons. Sample: blood. The receptor set was obtained from a woman aged 25 to 39 with Graves' hyperthyroidism.

There are a few counts of this clonotype. J is TRBJ2-2 and V is TRBV2; 15 nucleotides agree with TRBD2. The CDR3 has 19 residues. The V and J ends lost 4 bases and 1 base, in that order; junction bases with no gene match: 7. Germline loops: CDR1 SNHLY, CDR2 FYNNEI. The CDR3 reads CASSAKGLAGGWNTGELFF. DNA for the CDR3: TGTGCCAGCAGTGCAAAGGGACTAGCGGGAGGTTGGAACACCGGGGAGCTGTTTTTT.

The chain employs TRBV5-4 and TRBJ2-3; D gene ambiguous. The CDR3 runs to 15 residues. The V gene lost 4 bases and the J gene lost 6 bases, with 18 bases spanning the gap. Germline CDR1 and CDR2: SGHNT and YYREEE (reference sequence). The CDR3 bases are TGTGCCAGCAGCGCCGGTGGGCGGCGGCTTGATACGCAGTATTTT. This codes for CASSAGGRRLDTQYF.

This clonotype was counted ten times or more. V usage is TRBV20-1 and J usage is TRBJ1-2; a weak D match, TRBD1 (5 bases). The CDR3 contains 14 residues. CDR1 is DFQATT and CDR2 is SNEGSKA in the germline V gene (reference sequence). V lost 3 bases to trimming and J lost 7 bases, with 18 bases between them. CDR3 nucleotides: TGCAGTGCTAGTTCTGGGGGTAACTTGGGTGGCTACACCTTC. The encoded protein is CSASSGGNLGGYTF.

This clonotype has a handful of counts. The CDR3 region is CASSQVVYFSTSGYDYNEQFF. The DNA of the CDR3 is TGCGCCAGCAGCCAAGTTGTCTATTTTTCGACTAGCGGGTATGATTACAATGAGCAGTTCTTC. The chain couples TRBV4-3 to TRBJ2-1, with 10 bases aligning to TRBD2. Germline lookup yields CDR1 LGHNA and CDR2 YSLEER. Losses at the gene ends were 1 base for V and 4 bases for J; bases not matched to a gene: 19. This CDR3 comprises 21 residues.

This clonotype was observed at least ten times. The chain links TRBV3-1 to TRBJ1-2; TRBD1 agrees at 12 bases. The CDR3 is 16 residues long. The V gene's germline CDR1 is LGHDT and CDR2 YNNKEL (reference sequence). Trimming took 4 bases from V and 4 from J; bases not matched to a gene: 7. Here the CDR3 reads CASSPHGTGGLYGYTF. The DNA of the CDR3 is TGTGCCAGCAGCCCTCATGGGACAGGGGGCCTCTATGGCTACACCTTC.

This clonotype was observed at least ten times. The J gene is TRBJ2-1, the V gene TRBV12-3 or TRBV12-4; 8 nucleotides line up with TRBD2. The CDR3 runs to 15 residues. V lost 6 bases and J lost 5; bases outside the gene matches: 9. As DNA, the CDR3 is TGTGCCAGCAGACCGACGGGACTAGGTGACAATGAGCAGTTCTTC. It specifies CASRPTGLGDNEQFF.

In DNA, the CDR3 is TGTGCCAGCAGCTTTCGGGCAGACTACACCGGGGAGCTGTTTTTT. It yields the protein CASSFRADYTGELFF. The chain recombines TRBV5-4 with TRBJ2-2; D uncertain. There are 15 residues in the CDR3. V gave up 2 bases and J gave up 3 bases, with 11 bases separating them. CDR1 is SGHNT and CDR2 is YYREEE in the germline V gene (reference sequence).

This chain links TRBV29-1 with TRBJ1-2; the D is unclear. The germline V and J ends were trimmed by 3 bases and 8 bases, with 10 bases remaining between them. The CDR3 sequence is 11 residues long. From germline, CDR1 is SQVTM and CDR2 ANQGSEA. CDR3 amino acids: CSVDVGQGYTF. CDR3 bases: TGCAGCGTTGACGTCGGGCAAGGCTACACCTTC. The whole variable domain, filled in from reference TRBV29-1 and TRBJ1-2, reads SAVISQKPSRDICQRGTSLTIQCQVDSQVTMMFWYRQQPGQSLTLIATANQGSEATYESGFVIDKFPISRPNLTFSTLTVSNMSPEDSSIYLCSVDVGQGYTFGSGTRLTVV.

The V call is TRBV7-2, the J call TRBJ1-3; D is possibly TRBD1 (5 bases). The CDR3 consists of 15 residues. The V end lost 5 bases, the J end lost 0 bases, and 11 bases lay between the germline ends. Germline-derived CDR1 and CDR2 are SGHTA and FQGNSA. This chain's CDR3 is CASSGDRLSGNTIYF. CDR3 DNA sequence: TGTGCCAGCAGCGGCGACAGACTCTCTGGAAACACCATATATTTT.

In this sample, this clonotype turned up a few times. The junction departs from the called germline gene at one end, perhaps through a read error. CDR3 region: CASNLGGETQYF. CDR3 in DNA: TGTGCCAGCAATTTAGGGGGAGAGACCCAGTACTTC. J is TRBJ2-5 and V is TRBV12-3 or TRBV12-4, with D possibly TRBD1 on 6 matching bases. The CDR3 runs to 12 residues.

There are a few counts of this clonotype. The rearrangement uses TRBV27 and TRBJ1-6, with D unclear. V lost 8 bases, J lost 9 bases, and 20 bases lay in between. Germline V gene data show CDR1 as MNHEY and CDR2 as SMNVEV (reference sequence). The CDR3 loop spans 15 amino acids. The DNA for the CDR3 is TGTGCCAGCTGGACCGCGGGAGCGAGAAGTTCACCCCTCCACTTT. Amino acids: CASWTAGARSSPLHF.

In this sample, this clonotype turned up a few times. The J gene is TRBJ2-3, the V gene TRBV10-3; 7 bases fit TRBD2. Germline trimming cut 4 bases from V and 1 base from J; bases unmatched to any gene: 5. This CDR3 is 15 amino acids long. Germline CDR1 and CDR2: ENHRY and SYGVKD. DNA of the CDR3: TGTGCCATCAGTGGGAGCGGGGTGGGCACAGATACGCAGTATTTT. Translated, it gives CAISGSGVGTDTQYF.

This clonotype was detected many times. The chain joins TRBV7-2 to TRBJ2-1; TRBD2 matches at 14 bases. This CDR3 is 13 amino acids long. The germline V gene has CDR1 SGHTA and CDR2 FQGNSA. The V and J ends lost 5 bases and 14 bases, in that order; junction bases with no gene match: 5. The CDR3 protein is CASSAPGLAGEFF. CDR3 coding DNA: TGTGCCAGCAGCGCCCCGGGACTAGCGGGAGAGTTCTTC.

This clonotype turned up a few times. The J gene is TRBJ1-5, the V gene TRBV6-2 or TRBV6-3; D call uncertain. The V gene lost 4 bases and the J gene lost 1 base, with 17 bases spanning the gap. This CDR3 region has 17 residues. Germline CDR1 and CDR2: MNHEY and SVGEGT. Here the CDR3 DNA reads TGTGCCAGCAGTTTCGAGATTGCGGGAGGCAGCAATCAGCCCCAGCATTTT. Translating gives CASSFEIAGGSNQPQHF.

This chain connects TRBV7-9 to TRBJ2-7, with TRBD1 identical over 7 bases. Germline lookup yields CDR1 SEHNR and CDR2 FQNEAQ (reference sequence). V was pared by 5 bases and J by 4 bases, with 17 bases of the junction left unmatched. CDR3 size: 17 residues. The CDR3 bases are TGTGCCAGCAGCCCCAGGACTTCGGACGGGACAGCTTACGAGCAGTACTTC. Protein product: CASSPRTSDGTAYEQYF. The whole variable domain, remainder taken from reference TRBV7-9 and TRBJ2-7, is DTGVSQNPRHKITKRGQNVTFRCDPISEHNRLYWYRQTLGQGPEFLTYFQNEAQLEKSRLLSDRFSAERPKGSFSTLEIQRTEQGDSAMYLCASSPRTSDGTAYEQYFGPGTRLTVT.

This clonotype was counted only a few times. This rearrangement joins TRBV4-2 to TRBJ2-7, with D possibly being TRBD1 (6 bases). Trimming cost V 1 base and J 4 bases, with 17 bases left between them. CDR3 length equals 16 residues. The germline V gene has CDR1 LGHNA and CDR2 YNFKEQ. CDR3 residues: CASSQVGGFGRYEQYF. DNA of the CDR3: TGTGCCAGCAGCCAAGTAGGGGGTTTCGGTCGTTACGAGCAGTACTTC.

The sample holds many counts of this clonotype. This chain links TRBV20-1 with TRBJ2-1; D perhaps matches TRBD2 (6 bases). Germline V CDR1 and CDR2: DFQATT, SNEGSKA (reference sequence). V was cut by 6 bases and J by 7 bases, with 22 bases left in between. The CDR3 runs to 15 residues. For the CDR3, the DNA is TGCAGTGCCCCGAACAGTGCCCCGGGAGAAAATGAGCAGTTCTTC. Amino acids: CSAPNSAPGENEQFF.

To note about this clonotype: A much larger clone lies a single base off, so this may be a read error. The rearrangement uses TRBV7-9 and TRBJ2-7; the D is unclear. The V gene's germline CDR1 is SEHNR and CDR2 FQNEAQ (reference sequence). Deletions cut 3 bases from V and 0 bases from J, with 6 bases between. The CDR3 length is 13 residues. CDR3 DNA sequence: TGTGCCAGCAGCTTCGACAACTCCTACGAGCAGTACTTC. This translates into CASSFDNSYEQYF.

This clonotype has at least ten counts. The genes are TRBV6-1 and TRBJ2-3, with TRBD1 matching 10 bases. The trim removed 5 bases at V and 1 base at J, leaving 9 bases unmatched. The CDR3 spans 17 residues. Germline assignment: CDR1 MNHNS and CDR2 SASEGT. CDR3 region: CASSRGQGRWGTDTQYF. CDR3 in DNA: TGTGCCAGCAGTAGGGGACAGGGGCGATGGGGCACAGATACGCAGTATTTT.

The CDR3 DNA sequence: TGTGCCAGCAGTGAATCTCAGCGGGGGGAGCAGTTCTTC. It translates to CASSESQRGEQFF. The chain couples TRBV6-1 to TRBJ2-1, with 8 bases that match TRBD2. J gave up 10 bases and V 2 bases, and 4 bases lay outside the gene matches. The germline CDR1 and CDR2 sequences are MNHNS and SASEGT. The CDR3 spans 13 residues.

Concerning this clonotype: A much larger clone is a single base away; this may be a read error. The chain couples TRBV30 to TRBJ1-2; D is uncertain. The CDR3 has 15 residues. The germline gives CDR1 GTSNPN, CDR2 SVGIG (reference sequence). The CDR3 DNA follows: TGTGCCTGGAGTGTCGGAGGGCTTGCTAACTATGGCAACACCTTC. Translated, it gives CAWSVGGLANYGNTF.

The gene calls are TRBV3-1 and TRBJ2-3; D is unresolved. The V end lost 0 bases, the J end lost 2 bases, and 9 bases lay between the germline ends. The CDR3 runs 15 residues. The germline V gene encodes CDR1 LGHDT and CDR2 YNNKEL (reference sequence). The CDR3 nucleotides read TGTGCCAGCAGCCAAGAGAGGCTGTTCACAGATACGCAGTATTTT. Its protein is CASSQERLFTDTQYF.

This clonotype was seen at least ten times. The V call is TRBV12-3 or TRBV12-4, the J call TRBJ2-7; 7 nucleotides agree with TRBD1. V lost 3 bases, J lost 0 bases, and 8 bases stayed unmatched. CDR3 length: 16 amino acids. CDR3 sequence: CASSFTDRLTSYEQYF. The CDR3 DNA reads TGTGCCAGCAGTTTTACGGACAGGCTTACCTCCTACGAGCAGTACTTC.

This clonotype turned up a few times. V gene TRBV7-3 combines with J gene TRBJ1-1, with 7 bases identical to TRBD1. The CDR3 extends over 16 amino acids. Germline CDR1 SGHTA, CDR2 FQGTGA. J was trimmed by 4 bases and V by 2 bases; bases with no gene match: 10. CDR3: CASSLYPGQAGTEAFF. The CDR3 DNA reads as TGTGCCAGCAGCTTATATCCCGGACAGGCGGGCACTGAAGCTTTCTTT. The whole variable domain, filled in from reference TRBV7-3 and TRBJ1-1, reads GAGVSQTPSNKVTEKGKYVELRCDPISGHTALYWYRQSLGQGPEFLIYFQGTGAADDSGLPNDRFFAVRPEGSVSTLKIQRTERGDSAVYLCASSLYPGQAGTEAFFGQGTRLTVV.

V gene TRBV20-1 combines with J gene TRBJ1-4; no firm D call. The CDR3 covers 14 residues. V shed 5 bases and J shed 0 bases, with 10 bases lying between them. Germline V gene lookup returns CDR1 DFQATT and CDR2 SNEGSKA (reference sequence). The CDR3 DNA sequence: TGCAGTGCTCCTGTGGATGCAACTAATGAAAAACTGTTTTTT. The encoded protein is CSAPVDATNEKLFF.

This clonotype has just a few counts. V and J are TRBV11-1 and TRBJ1-2; TRBD1 is a possible D gene (5 bases). There are 18 residues in the CDR3. V was shortened by 5 bases and J by 6 bases, with 28 bases between the two germline ends. The germline CDR1 and CDR2 sequences are SGHAT and FQDESV (reference sequence). The DNA of the CDR3 is TGTGCCAGCAGCCCCCCCGGGAGTGTGTTTGGGGGTCGTAATGGCTACACCTTC. Protein: CASSPPGSVFGGRNGYTF.